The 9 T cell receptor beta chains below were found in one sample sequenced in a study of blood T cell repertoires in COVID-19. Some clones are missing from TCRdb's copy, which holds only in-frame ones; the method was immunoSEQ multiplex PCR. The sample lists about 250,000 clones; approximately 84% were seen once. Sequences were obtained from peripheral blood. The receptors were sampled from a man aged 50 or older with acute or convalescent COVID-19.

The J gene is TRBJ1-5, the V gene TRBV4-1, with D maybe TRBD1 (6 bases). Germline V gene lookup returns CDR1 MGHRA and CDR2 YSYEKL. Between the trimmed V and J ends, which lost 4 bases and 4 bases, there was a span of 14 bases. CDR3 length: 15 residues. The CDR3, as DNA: TGCGCCAGCAGCCCCGATGGACAGTCAAATCAGCCCCAGCATTTT. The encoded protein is CASSPDGQSNQPQHF.

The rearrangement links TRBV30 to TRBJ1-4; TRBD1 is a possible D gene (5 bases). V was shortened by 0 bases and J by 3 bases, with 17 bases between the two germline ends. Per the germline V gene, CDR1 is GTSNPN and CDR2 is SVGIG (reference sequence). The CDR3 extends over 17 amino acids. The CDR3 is CAWSVKSAGRSNEKLFF. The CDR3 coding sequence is TGTGCCTGGAGTGTGAAGTCCGCAGGGCGGTCTAATGAAAAACTGTTTTTT.

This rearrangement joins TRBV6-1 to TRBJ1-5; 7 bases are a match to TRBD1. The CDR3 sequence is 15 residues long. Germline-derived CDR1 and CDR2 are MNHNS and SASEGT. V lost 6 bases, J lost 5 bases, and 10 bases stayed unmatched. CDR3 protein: CASSRGQALDQPQHF. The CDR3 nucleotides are TGTGCCAGCAGCCGAGGACAGGCCTTAGATCAGCCCCAGCATTTT.

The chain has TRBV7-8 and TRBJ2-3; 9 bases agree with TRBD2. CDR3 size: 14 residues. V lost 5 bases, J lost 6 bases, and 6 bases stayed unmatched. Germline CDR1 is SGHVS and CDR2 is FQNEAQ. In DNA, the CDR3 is TGTGCCAGCAGCCCTGCGGGAGGGGTTGATACGCAGTATTTT. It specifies CASSPAGGVDTQYF.

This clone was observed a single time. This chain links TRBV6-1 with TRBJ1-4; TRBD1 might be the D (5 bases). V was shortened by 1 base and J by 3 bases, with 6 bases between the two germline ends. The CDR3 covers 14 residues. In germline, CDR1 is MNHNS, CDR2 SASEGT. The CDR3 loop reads CASSEGGANEKLFF. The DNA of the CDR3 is TGTGCCAGCAGTGAAGGGGGGGCTAATGAAAAACTGTTTTTT.

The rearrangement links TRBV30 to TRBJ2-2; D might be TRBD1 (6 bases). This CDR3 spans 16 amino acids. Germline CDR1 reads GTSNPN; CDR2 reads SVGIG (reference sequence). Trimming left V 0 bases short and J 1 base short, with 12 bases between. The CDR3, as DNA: TGTGCCTGGAGTGTACTGGAGACAGGGAACACCGGGGAGCTGTTTTTT. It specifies CAWSVLETGNTGELFF.

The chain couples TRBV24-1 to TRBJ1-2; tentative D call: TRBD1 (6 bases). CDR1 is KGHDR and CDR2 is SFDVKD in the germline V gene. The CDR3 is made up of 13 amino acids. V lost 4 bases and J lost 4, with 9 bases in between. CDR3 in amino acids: CATSDPDSYGYTF. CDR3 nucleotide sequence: TGTGCCACCAGTGACCCGGACAGCTATGGCTACACCTTC.

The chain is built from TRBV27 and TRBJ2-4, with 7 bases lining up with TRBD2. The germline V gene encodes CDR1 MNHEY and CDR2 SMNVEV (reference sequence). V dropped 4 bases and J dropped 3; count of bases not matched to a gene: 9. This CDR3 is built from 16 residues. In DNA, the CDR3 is TGTGCCAGCAGTTGGGGCGGGGGTTTCGGCAAAAACATTCAGTACTTC. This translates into CASSWGGGFGKNIQYF.

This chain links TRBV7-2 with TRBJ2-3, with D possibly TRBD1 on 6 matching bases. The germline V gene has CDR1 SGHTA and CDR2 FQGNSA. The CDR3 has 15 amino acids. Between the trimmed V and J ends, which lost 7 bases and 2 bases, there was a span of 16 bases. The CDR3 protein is CASTPLGTYTDTQYF. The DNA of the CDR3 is TGTGCCAGCACCCCATTGGGGACATACACAGATACGCAGTATTTT.